This passage covers 23 T cell receptor beta chains from one sample sequenced in a study of shared clonotypes between healthy human individuals. Here immunoSEQ multiplex PCR was the method, and the copy in TCRdb shows in-frame clones only, minus some. There are some 2,000,000 clones in the sample; about 95% occur only once, and 0.85% to 1.2% lies in the top ten. CD45RO-negative, CCR7-selected cells formed the naive CD8 fraction, which excluded terminally differentiated effector memory CD45RA+ cells. Material: naive CD8+ T cells sorted from blood. These TCRs come from a young man in good health.

The chain carries TRBV11-2 and TRBJ2-3, with 10 bases that match TRBD2. The CDR3 has 16 amino acids. J was trimmed by 4 bases and V by 5 bases; bases with no gene match: 9. In germline, CDR1 is SGHAT, CDR2 FQNNGV. CDR3 amino acids: CASSVLAGESADTQYF. DNA of the CDR3: TGTGCCAGCAGCGTGCTAGCGGGAGAGTCAGCAGATACGCAGTATTTT.

This clone was observed a single time. The V gene is TRBV19, the J gene TRBJ2-5, with D perhaps TRBD1 (6 bases). V was pared by 6 bases and J by 4 bases, with 18 bases between. Germline-derived CDR1 and CDR2 are LNHDA and SQIVND (reference sequence). The CDR3 is 15 amino acids. The CDR3, as DNA: TGTGCCAGTAGACGGACGGACAGCCTGGGAGAGACCCAGTACTTC. It codes for CASRRTDSLGETQYF.

The chain combines TRBV5-1 with TRBJ2-3, with 14 bases identical to TRBD2. From germline, CDR1 is SGHRS and CDR2 YFSETQ. This CDR3 is built from 16 residues. With 4 bases clipped from V and 2 bases from J, the junction kept 3 bases outside the gene matches. The CDR3 here is CASSGLAGGDTDTQYF. CDR3 DNA: TGCGCCAGCAGCGGACTAGCGGGGGGAGACACAGATACGCAGTATTTT.

The chain employs TRBV5-1 and TRBJ2-4, with TRBD2 matching over 8 bases. The CDR3 consists of 16 residues. Germline lookup yields CDR1 SGHRS and CDR2 YFSETQ. The V segment lost 0 bases and the J segment 2 bases; nucleotides outside the gene matches: 4. The CDR3 DNA follows: TGCGCCAGCAGCTTGGCGGCGGGGGGATCCAAAAACATTCAGTACTTC. Translating gives CASSLAAGGSKNIQYF. Supplemented by reference TRBV5-1 and TRBJ2-4, the full variable domain reads KAGVTQTPRYLIKTRGQQVTLSCSPISGHRSVSWYQQTPGQGLQFLFEYFSETQRNKGNFPGRFSGRQFSNSRSEMNVSTLELGDSALYLCASSLAAGGSKNIQYFGAGTRLSVL.

The genes are TRBV19 and TRBJ1-4; D perhaps matches TRBD1 (5 bases). This CDR3 spans 15 amino acids. V shed 3 bases and J shed 12 bases, with 20 bases lying between them. Looked up from germline, CDR1 is LNHDA and CDR2 is SQIVND (reference sequence). The CDR3 here is CASSICRVLEGELFF. For the CDR3, the DNA is TGTGCCAGTAGTATTTGCCGGGTTCTGGAAGGGGAACTGTTTTTT.

The CDR3 loop is CASSIRGDRYYNEQFF. As DNA, the CDR3 is TGTGCCAGTAGTATTCGTGGGGACAGGTATTACAATGAGCAGTTCTTC. V usage is TRBV19 and J usage is TRBJ2-1; 8 nucleotides align to TRBD1. V was pared by 3 bases and J by 4 bases, with 8 bases of the junction left unmatched. Germline V gives CDR1 LNHDA, CDR2 SQIVND (reference sequence). The CDR3 runs to 16 residues.

This chain joins TRBV29-1 and TRBJ2-5; D remains unclear. Germline V gene sequence: CDR1 SQVTM, CDR2 ANQGSEA. CDR3 length: 10 amino acids. Trimming shortened V by 7 bases and J by 5 bases, and 8 bases separated the two germline ends. CDR3 nucleotide sequence: TGCAGCGCCGACGGGGAGACCCAGTACTTC. Translating gives CSADGETQYF.

This clone was recorded once. J is TRBJ2-7 and V is TRBV28; D perhaps matches TRBD2 (6 bases). CDR1 and CDR2 from the germline V gene are MDHEN and SYDVKM. V was pared by 8 bases and J by 1 base, with 15 bases between. The length of the CDR3 is 14 residues. CDR3 bases: TGTGCCAGCTATAAGAGCGGGTGGTCCTACGAGCAGTACTTC. This gives the protein CASYKSGWSYEQYF.

V gene TRBV29-1 combines with J gene TRBJ1-1; maybe TRBD1 (5 bases). V gave up 3 bases and J gave up 6 bases, with 14 bases separating them. The CDR3 has 13 residues. Germline values: CDR1 SQVTM, CDR2 ANQGSEA. The CDR3 loop is CSVDHGGRAEAFF. For the CDR3, the DNA is TGCAGCGTTGATCACGGGGGGAGGGCTGAAGCTTTCTTT.

The chain joins TRBV19 to TRBJ1-4, with TRBD1 matching 7 bases. CDR1 and CDR2 (germline): LNHDA, SQIVND (reference sequence). CDR3 length: 16 amino acids. J was trimmed by 6 bases and V by 0 bases; bases with no gene match: 7. The DNA for the CDR3 is TGTGCCAGTAGTATAGAAGGGGGCTCCCTGTATGAAAAACTGTTTTTT. Translating gives CASSIEGGSLYEKLFF.

The CDR3 here is CASSPQISNQPQHF. DNA of the CDR3: TGTGCCAGCAGCCCTCAGATTAGCAATCAGCCCCAGCATTTT. The V gene is TRBV11-2, the J gene TRBJ1-5; no clear D gene. The CDR3 sequence is 14 residues long. The V end lost 5 bases, the J end lost 0 bases, and 8 bases lay between the germline ends. Germline CDR1 is SGHAT and CDR2 is FQNNGV.

Turning to this clone: The sample contains more than one DNA sequence encoding this CDR3. The J gene is TRBJ2-3, the V gene TRBV10-1; 7 nucleotides agree with TRBD2. The J segment lost 3 bases and the V segment lost 3 bases, leaving 3 bases of the junction unmatched. The CDR3 is 14 residues long. The germline CDR1 and CDR2 sequences are WNHNN and SYGVQD (reference sequence). CDR3 sequence: CASSDGGGTDTQYF. In nucleotides, the CDR3 is TGCGCCAGCAGTGACGGGGGAGGGACAGATACGCAGTATTTT.

Points on this clone: The junction departs from germline at one end; a sequencing error may be responsible. V and J are TRBV27 and TRBJ2-7; 9 nucleotides agree with TRBD1. Germline-derived CDR1 and CDR2 are MNHEY and SMNVEV (reference sequence). This CDR3 is 15 amino acids long. CDR3 sequence: CASSSSGTGSYEQHF. The DNA of the CDR3 is TGTGCCAGCAGCTCCTCCGGGACAGGGTCCTACGAGCAGCACTTC.

This CDR3 is CASSPMGSYEQYF. CDR3 bases: TGCGCCAGCAGCCCGATGGGAAGCTACGAGCAGTACTTC. The chain carries TRBV4-3 and TRBJ2-7; D gene ambiguous. V shed 4 bases and J shed 3 bases, with 10 bases lying between them. This CDR3 is 13 amino acids long. Germline V lookup: CDR1 LGHNA, CDR2 YSLEER.

V gene TRBV11-3 combines with J gene TRBJ2-7; D is possibly TRBD1 (6 bases). The V end lost 3 bases, the J end lost 3 bases, and 9 bases lay between the germline ends. Germline CDR1 SGHNT, CDR2 YENEEA. The CDR3 sequence is 13 residues long. CDR3 region: CASSFSGVYEQYF. The CDR3 DNA reads TGTGCCAGCAGCTTTTCAGGGGTCTACGAGCAGTACTTC.

As DNA, the CDR3 is TGCAGCGTTTTAATAATTGGCGGGTCTTACAGCTCCTACAATGAGCAGTTCTTC. Translated: CSVLIIGGSYSSYNEQFF. The V gene is TRBV29-1, the J gene TRBJ2-1; maybe TRBD2 (5 bases). Germline V gene lookup returns CDR1 SQVTM and CDR2 ANQGSEA. Trimming took off 5 bases at V and 0 bases at J, with 23 bases between the two ends. The CDR3 covers 18 residues.

This rearrangement joins TRBV19 to TRBJ1-1; possibly TRBD1 for D (6 bases). Germline V gene sequence: CDR1 LNHDA, CDR2 SQIVND (reference sequence). The CDR3 loop spans 12 amino acids. CDR3: CAARGGGTEAFF. The CDR3 DNA is TGTGCAGCGCGAGGGGGAGGGACTGAAGCTTTCTTT.

On this clone itself: This sample includes further DNA sequences coding for the same CDR3. J is TRBJ2-1 and V is TRBV11-2, with D uncertain. This CDR3 has 11 residues. V was trimmed by 1 base and J by 9 bases, leaving 4 bases between them. Germline lookup yields CDR1 SGHAT and CDR2 FQNNGV. The CDR3 coding sequence is TGTGCCAGCAGCTTAGGAGGTGAGCAGTTCTTC. Protein sequence: CASSLGGEQFF.

The V call is TRBV27, the J call TRBJ1-5; D ambiguous. The CDR3 is 13 residues long. CDR1 is MNHEY, CDR2 SMNVEV, per germline (reference sequence). With 8 bases removed from V and 0 bases from J, the gap between germline ends came to 8 bases. This CDR3 is CASASYSNQPQHF. DNA of the CDR3: TGTGCCAGCGCCAGTTATAGCAATCAGCCCCAGCATTTT.

The genes are TRBV28 and TRBJ2-1; 8 bases line up with TRBD1. J gave up 5 bases and V 6 bases, and 3 bases lay outside the gene matches. The CDR3 contains 13 residues. CDR1 and CDR2 from the germline V gene are MDHEN and SYDVKM. The CDR3 protein is CASSRQGNNEQFF. The CDR3 bases are TGTGCCAGCAGCCGACAGGGGAACAATGAGCAGTTCTTC.

This clone was picked up one time. The chain is built from TRBV5-1 and TRBJ1-2; D is undetermined. Trimming stripped 1 base from V and 3 bases from J, with 13 bases between. Germline V gene data show CDR1 as SGHRS and CDR2 as YFSETQ. This CDR3 region has 15 residues. CDR3 coding DNA: TGCGCCAGCAGCTTGTCGGCGGGCTGGGACTATGGCTACACCTTC. Protein: CASSLSAGWDYGYTF.

The V gene is TRBV29-1, the J gene TRBJ1-2; 12 bases line up with TRBD1. The CDR3 extends over 16 amino acids. Germline CDR1 is SQVTM and CDR2 is ANQGSEA. V lost 4 bases, J lost 4 bases, and 10 bases stayed unmatched. CDR3 in amino acids: CSVAEVAGQGAYGYTF. In DNA, the CDR3 is TGCAGCGTTGCAGAAGTGGCGGGACAGGGGGCCTATGGCTACACCTTC.

V gene TRBV9 combines with J gene TRBJ2-2; a possible D gene is TRBD1 (6 bases). This CDR3 region has 16 residues. Germline values: CDR1 SGDLS, CDR2 YYNGEE. With 2 bases removed from V and 4 bases from J, the gap between germline ends came to 15 bases. The CDR3 DNA reads as TGTGCCAGCAGCGTGGGGTGGACAGCGTTCACCGGGGAGCTGTTTTTT. Translating it yields CASSVGWTAFTGELFF.